The 22 T cell receptor beta chains below come from one sample, sequenced in a study of blood T cell repertoires in COVID-19. The assay was immunoSEQ multiplex PCR, and TCRdb's table has in-frame clones only and misses some. The sample consists of 60,000 to 95,000 clones, approximately 90% of them appearing once. Specimen: peripheral blood. These receptors originate from a human donor in a cohort sampled during active COVID-19.

The J gene is TRBJ1-1, the V gene TRBV10-3, with no clear D. CDR1 and CDR2 (germline): ENHRY, SYGVKD. This CDR3 spans 14 amino acids. V was clipped by 4 bases and J by 4 bases, with 13 bases between them. CDR3 sequence reads: CAISGLRLGTEAFF. Here the CDR3 DNA reads TGTGCCATCAGTGGCCTCAGGTTAGGCACTGAAGCTTTCTTT.

The gene calls are TRBV19 and TRBJ2-5, with 7 nucleotides matching TRBD2. Germline V gives CDR1 LNHDA, CDR2 SQIVND (reference sequence). This CDR3 is 14 amino acids long. V shed 5 bases and J 3 bases; nucleotides not matched to a gene: 6. The CDR3 DNA sequence: TGTGCCAGTAGTCCCGGACTAGGAGAAGAGACCCAGTACTTC. Protein product: CASSPGLGEETQYF.

This rearrangement joins TRBV4-3 to TRBJ1-1, with a weak D call TRBD1 (5 bases). Germline V gene lookup returns CDR1 LGHNA and CDR2 YSLEER. Trimming removed 0 bases from V and 5 bases from J, with 13 bases in between. CDR3 length equals 15 residues. The CDR3 nucleotides are TGCGCCAGCAGCCAAGATCTGGCAGGGAGGACTGAAGCTTTCTTT. Protein sequence: CASSQDLAGRTEAFF.

The chain joins TRBV4-1 to TRBJ2-5; the D gene is possibly TRBD2 (6 bases). Trimming stripped 2 bases from V and 0 bases from J, with 10 bases between. This CDR3 comprises 15 residues. Germline V gene data show CDR1 as MGHRA and CDR2 as YSYEKL. In DNA form, the CDR3 reads TGCGCCAGCAGCCAAACCGGGACTTACCAAGAGACCCAGTACTTC. It encodes CASSQTGTYQETQYF.

J is TRBJ1-2 and V is TRBV25-1; perhaps TRBD1 as D (5 bases). V was cut by 0 bases and J by 7 bases, with 12 bases left in between. The CDR3 runs to 14 residues. Germline V lookup: CDR1 MGHDK, CDR2 SYGVNS. As DNA, the CDR3 is TGTGCCAGCAGTGAATACCCCACAGGTGGTGGCTACACCTTC. This encodes CASSEYPTGGGYTF.

Of note for this clone: Different DNA sequences within this sample yield the same CDR3. The chain uses TRBV4-3 and TRBJ1-4, with 9 bases that match TRBD1. The CDR3 length is 14 residues. Germline V gene sequence: CDR1 LGHNA, CDR2 YSLEER. With 3 bases clipped from V and 8 bases from J, the junction kept 4 bases outside the gene matches. CDR3 sequence reads: CASSQGQGGEKLFF. The CDR3 DNA reads as TGCGCCAGCAGCCAGGGACAGGGCGGGGAAAAACTGTTTTTT.

The table lists this clone with a count of one. DNA for the CDR3: TGCGCCAGCAGCTTGGCTCTTGAATCGGGGGCCTACGAGCAGTACTTC. Translating gives CASSLALESGAYEQYF. The chain uses TRBV5-1 and TRBJ2-7, with D perhaps TRBD2 (6 bases). This CDR3 region has 16 residues. V was cut by 0 bases and J by 2 bases, with 15 bases left in between. Germline-derived CDR1 and CDR2 are SGHRS and YFSETQ. The entire variable domain, with the rest obtained from reference TRBV5-1 and TRBJ2-7, is as follows: KAGVTQTPRYLIKTRGQQVTLSCSPISGHRSVSWYQQTPGQGLQFLFEYFSETQRNKGNFPGRFSGRQFSNSRSEMNVSTLELGDSALYLCASSLALESGAYEQYFGPGTRLTVT.

The chain combines TRBV9 with TRBJ1-2; D remains unclear. Trimming took 0 bases from V and 2 from J, leaving 5 bases between them. CDR1 and CDR2 from the germline V gene are SGDLS and YYNGEE. This CDR3 spans 13 amino acids. The CDR3 coding sequence is TGTGCCAGCAGCGTAGACGGGAACTATGGCTACACCTTC. It specifies CASSVDGNYGYTF.

The chain recombines TRBV18 with TRBJ1-2; D is undetermined. The germline V gene encodes CDR1 KGHSH and CDR2 LQKENI. The CDR3 runs 14 residues. Trimming pared 2 bases from V and 2 bases from J, leaving 9 bases between. The DNA of the CDR3 is TGTGCCAGCTCACCATCCCGGTCGAACTATGGCTACACCTTC. This gives the protein CASSPSRSNYGYTF.

The V call is TRBV15, the J call TRBJ1-2; D remains unclear. Trimming pared 0 bases from V and 4 bases from J, leaving 9 bases between. The germline V gene encodes CDR1 LNHNV and CDR2 YYDKDF (reference sequence). The CDR3 length is 14 residues. The CDR3 region has the DNA TGTGCCACCAGCAGAGATCGAGGGTTCTATGGCTACACCTTC. This encodes CATSRDRGFYGYTF.

CDR3 nucleotide sequence: TGTGCCAGCAGCCAAATCGACAGCGCCCGCACAGATACGCAGTATTTT. It yields the protein CASSQIDSARTDTQYF. The rearrangement links TRBV4-2 to TRBJ2-3, with D maybe TRBD1 (5 bases). Between the trimmed V and J ends, which lost 2 bases and 1 base, there was a span of 13 bases. The length of the CDR3 is 16 residues. In germline, CDR1 is LGHNA, CDR2 YNFKEQ.

The chain recombines TRBV5-1 with TRBJ2-5; possibly TRBD2 for D (6 bases). V dropped 6 bases and J dropped 2 bases, with 20 bases sitting between them. Germline assignment: CDR1 SGHRS and CDR2 YFSETQ. The CDR3 has 16 residues. CDR3 residues: CASTSRAPGGQETQYF. The CDR3 DNA reads as TGCGCCAGCACCTCCCGGGCCCCCGGAGGGCAAGAGACCCAGTACTTC.

This chain uses TRBV7-9 with TRBJ2-3; 9 bases line up with TRBD1. CDR3 length: 16 amino acids. The junction had 11 bases not matched to a gene; V was cut back by 5 bases and J by 5 bases. CDR1 and CDR2 (germline): SEHNR, FQNEAQ (reference sequence). This chain's CDR3 is CASSTSGTGILDTQYF. CDR3 bases: TGTGCCAGCAGCACCTCCGGGACAGGGATTTTAGATACGCAGTATTTT.

J is TRBJ1-5 and V is TRBV7-2; perhaps TRBD1 as D (6 bases). V lost 1 base and J lost 6, with 10 bases in between. The CDR3 totals 14 residues. Germline values: CDR1 SGHTA, CDR2 FQGNSA. The CDR3 loop is CASSLVGGPQPQHF. CDR3 DNA: TGTGCCAGCAGCTTAGTAGGGGGTCCTCAGCCCCAGCATTTT.

In its sample, this clone was seen once. The chain joins TRBV15 to TRBJ1-1, with 8 bases lining up with TRBD1. With V trimmed by 4 bases and J by 1 base, 2 bases remained unmatched. This CDR3 is 14 amino acids long. Germline V gives CDR1 LNHNV, CDR2 YYDKDF (reference sequence). The CDR3 region has the DNA TGTGCCACCAGCATAGGACAGGGGAACACTGAAGCTTTCTTT. Translating it yields CATSIGQGNTEAFF.

This chain links TRBV6-1 with TRBJ2-7; D gene ambiguous. Germline CDR1 MNHNS, CDR2 SASEGT. There are 13 residues in the CDR3. Trimming took off 0 bases at V and 0 bases at J, with 3 bases between the two ends. CDR3 amino acids: CASSEAHSYEQYF. In DNA, the CDR3 is TGTGCCAGCAGTGAAGCACACTCCTACGAGCAGTACTTC.

This clone was counted a single time. The CDR3 sequence is CASSPRTDNYEQYF. The CDR3 DNA sequence: TGTGCCAGCTCACCCCGGACAGACAACTACGAGCAGTACTTC. The chain recombines TRBV18 with TRBJ2-7; D is possibly TRBD1 (6 bases). There are 14 residues in the CDR3. The germline V gene has CDR1 KGHSH and CDR2 LQKENI. V was clipped by 3 bases and J by 3 bases, with 12 bases between them.

In its sample, this clone was seen a few times. This chain links TRBV6-1 with TRBJ1-3; D is perhaps TRBD1 (5 bases). Trimming pared 3 bases from V and 0 bases from J, leaving 24 bases between. CDR1 is MNHNS and CDR2 is SASEGT in the germline V gene. CDR3 length: 20 residues. The CDR3 nucleotides read TGTGCCAGCAGTGAGCAGGGTCTCTCCTGGGTTATCCACTCTGGAAACACCATATATTTT. Residues: CASSEQGLSWVIHSGNTIYF.

The chain combines TRBV4-1 with TRBJ2-7; no clear D. The V and J ends lost 5 bases and 3 bases respectively, with 11 bases between them. CDR3 length: 13 amino acids. Germline values: CDR1 MGHRA, CDR2 YSYEKL. The CDR3 nucleotides are TGCGCCAGCAGCAGGCTAACAGACTACGAGCAGTACTTC. Protein product: CASSRLTDYEQYF.

The chain is built from TRBV6-2 or TRBV6-3 and TRBJ2-7, with D uncertain. Deletions cut 5 bases from V and 5 bases from J, with 19 bases between. Germline CDR1 and CDR2: MNHEY and SVGEGT. The CDR3 length is 15 residues. The DNA for the CDR3 is TGTGCCAGCAGTCCCCGACTGAGTCCGCCAGACGAGCAGTACTTC. Amino acids: CASSPRLSPPDEQYF.

This chain links TRBV6-1 with TRBJ2-5, with TRBD1 matching 12 bases. Germline trimming cut 1 base from V and 5 bases from J; bases unmatched to any gene: 14. Germline V lookup: CDR1 MNHNS, CDR2 SASEGT. This CDR3 is built from 19 residues. In DNA form, the CDR3 reads TGTGCCAGCAGTGAAGTCCCTGTCCCGGGACAGGGGGCTCGGGAGACCCAGTACTTC. It codes for CASSEVPVPGQGARETQYF.

V and J are TRBV30 and TRBJ2-7; possibly TRBD1 for D (6 bases). The CDR3 extends over 15 amino acids. The V end lost 6 bases, the J end lost 5 bases, and 23 bases lay between the germline ends. In germline, CDR1 is GTSNPN, CDR2 SVGIG (reference sequence). The CDR3 region has the DNA TGTGCCTGCCTCCGCACAGGGTTCAATATGCACGAGCAGTACTTC. Translation gives CACLRTGFNMHEQYF. The full variable domain, with the rest looked up from reference TRBV30 and TRBJ2-7, is SQTIHQWPATLVQPVGSPLSLECTVEGTSNPNLYWYRQAAGRGLQLLFYSVGIGQISSEVPQNLSASRPQDRQFILSSKKLLLSDSGFYLCACLRTGFNMHEQYFGPGTRLTVT.